This TCR beta chain derives from a study of early T cells in non-severe SARS-CoV-2 infection. For the study at large: Bulk RNA isolated from unsorted whole blood underwent sequencing; chains were not paired.

Study findings and constraints: The VDJdb matching leaned toward anti-spike CD8 responses and overlooked private and CD4 specificities.

This clonotype was seen ten or more times. The antigen is not known. TCRdb analysed the 5' RACE reads with MiXCR anew, one entry per CDR3 protein. The sample records fewer than 30,000 distinct CDR3 sequences, roughly a tenth being singletons. CDR1 and CDR2 from the germline V gene are SGDLS and YYNGEE. V gave up 0 bases and J gave up 2 bases, with 12 bases separating them. This CDR3 has 15 amino acids. The rearrangement uses TRBV9 and TRBJ2-7; the D is unclear. The clonotype originates from an adult who was a healthcare worker with PCR-confirmed SARS-CoV-2 infection or an uninfected control (not recorded which). The material sequenced was whole blood. This CDR3 reads CASSVGGSLPYEQYF. As DNA, the CDR3 is TGTGCCAGCAGCGTAGGGGGTTCACTCCCCTACGAGCAGTACTTC.